Listed below are T cell receptor beta chains from one sample, sequenced in a study of blood T cell repertoires in COVID-19. Method: immunoSEQ multiplex PCR; TCRdb's copy keeps in-frame clones and lacks some. The table has about 97,000 clones, over 65% seen once. Material: peripheral blood. These receptors were obtained from a human donor in a cohort sampled during active COVID-19. CDR3s include the opening cysteine and the closing phenylalanine or tryptophan. A D gene is named only where the DNA matches it firmly. The size entry is marked missing in some rows and otherwise reads once, few, many or a size class.

>NA|TRBV25-1|NA|TRBJ1-4
CASSWPGGNEKLFF
TGTGCCAGCAGTTGGCCCGGGGGTAATGAAAAACTGTTTTTT
>NA|TRBV7-2|NA|TRBJ1-6
CASSLDGQINSPLHF
TGTGCCAGCAGCTTAGATGGACAGATTAATTCACCCCTCCACTTT
>NA|TRBV7-9|NA|TRBJ2-1
CASSPLREIYYNEQFF
TGTGCCAGCAGCCCGCTCCGGGAGATATACTACAATGAGCAGTTCTTC
>NA|TRBV4-2|NA|TRBJ2-7
CASSQAAGSEGEQYF
TGTGCCAGCAGCCAAGCGGCGGGCTCGGAGGGTGAGCAGTACTTC
>NA|TRBV5-1|NA|TRBJ2-5
CASSLVGLQETQYF
TGCGCCAGCAGCTTGGTGGGACTCCAAGAGACCCAGTACTTC
>NA|TRBV3-1/TRBV3-2|NA|TRBJ2-5
CASSHLDPDQETQYF
TGTGCCAGCAGCCACCTAGACCCTGACCAAGAGACCCAGTACTTC
>NA|TRBV28|TRBD1|TRBJ1-4
CASSLDRAATNEKLFF
TGTGCCAGCAGTTTAGACAGGGCTGCAACTAATGAAAAACTGTTTTTT
>NA|TRBV7-6|TRBD1|TRBJ1-1
CASSHHRQGGMNTEAFF
TGTGCCAGCAGCCACCACCGACAGGGGGGCATGAACACTGAAGCTTTCTTT
>few|TRBV4-3|NA|TRBJ2-7
CASSQDLAGLSYEQYF
TGCGCCAGCAGCCAAGATCTGGCAGGGCTCTCCTACGAGCAGTACTTC
>NA|TRBV7-3|TRBD1|TRBJ1-6
CASSKGQGGNSPLHF
TGTGCCAGCAGCAAAGGACAGGGAGGCAATTCACCCCTCCACTTT
>NA|TRBV28|TRBD1|TRBJ1-2
CASRSQGDHYGYTF
TGTGCCAGCAGGTCCCAGGGGGATCACTATGGCTACACCTTC
>few|TRBV11-3|NA|TRBJ2-7
CASSLDWAVREQYF
TGTGCCAGCAGCTTAGATTGGGCAGTCAGGGAGCAGTACTTC
>NA|TRBV4-1|NA|TRBJ1-5
CASSQELVGGAMSNQPQHF
TGCGCCAGCAGCCAAGAACTCGTCGGAGGGGCGATGAGCAATCAGCCCCAGCATTTT
>NA|TRBV5-1|TRBD2|TRBJ2-1
CASSSGGGGNSYNEQFF
TGCGCCAGCAGCTCCGGCGGCGGGGGGAACTCCTACAATGAGCAGTTCTTC
>NA|TRBV27|TRBD1|TRBJ1-2
CASGDRGRSRGYTF
TGTGCCAGCGGGGACAGGGGGCGTTCGCGGGGCTACACCTTC
>once|TRBV28|TRBD1|TRBJ2-7
CASSPRQGAVRGYEQYF
TGTGCCAGCAGTCCCCGGCAGGGGGCGGTCAGAGGATACGAGCAGTACTTC
>NA|TRBV24-1|TRBD2|TRBJ2-1
CATSDESWTSGNNEQFF
TGTGCCACCAGTGACGAGTCGTGGACTAGCGGCAACAATGAGCAGTTCTTC
>NA|TRBV9|TRBD2|TRBJ2-3
CASSVAPSGGADTQYF
TGTGCCAGCAGCGTAGCCCCTAGCGGGGGGGCAGATACGCAGTATTTT
>once|TRBV14|NA|TRBJ1-2
CASSQGGGSGYGYTF
TGTGCCAGCAGCCAGGGTGGAGGATCCGGCTATGGCTACACCTTC
>once|TRBV5-1|NA|TRBJ2-5
CASSGGAGETQYF
TGCGCCAGCAGCGGGGGGGCCGGGGAGACCCAGTACTTC
>NA|TRBV7-9|TRBD1|TRBJ2-2
CASSRDSPNTGELFF
TGTGCCAGCAGCCGGGACAGCCCGAACACCGGGGAGCTGTTTTTT
>once|TRBV5-4|NA|TRBJ1-1
CASSLVGGRTEAFF
TGTGCCAGCAGCTTGGTCGGGGGGCGAACTGAAGCTTTCTTT
>NA|TRBV7-9|TRBD2|TRBJ2-7
CASSLAGGKNEQYF
TGTGCCAGCAGCTTAGCGGGAGGGAAAAACGAGCAGTACTTC
>few|TRBV5-4|TRBD1|TRBJ1-2
CASSLAGGLSIQADYGYTF
TGTGCCAGCAGCTTGGCAGGGGGGTTAAGCATACAGGCCGACTATGGCTACACCTTC
>NA|TRBV28|TRBD2|TRBJ2-7
CASSFTAGGPFFYEQYF
TGTGCCAGCAGTTTCACAGCGGGGGGGCCTTTTTTCTACGAGCAGTACTTC
>NA|TRBV28|NA|TRBJ1-2
CASSFLYNGYTF
TGTGCCAGCAGTTTTTTATATAATGGCTACACCTTC
>once|TRBV5-1|TRBD2|TRBJ2-7
CASSLALDTSGAYEQYF
TGCGCCAGCAGCTTGGCCTTGGATACTAGCGGGGCTTACGAGCAGTACTTC
>once|TRBV4-2|TRBD1|TRBJ2-4
CASSPPGQGTKNIQYF
TGTGCCAGCAGCCCTCCAGGACAGGGGACCAAAAACATTCAGTACTTC
>NA|TRBV28|TRBD2|TRBJ2-3
CASNPPAGRGATDTQYF
TGTGCCAGCAACCCTCCCGCCGGGCGGGGGGCCACAGATACGCAGTATTTT
>NA|TRBV5-4|TRBD2|TRBJ2-3
CASSLTSGVADTQYF
TGTGCCAGCAGCCTGACTAGCGGGGTAGCAGATACGCAGTATTTT